These 25 T cell receptor beta chains originate from one sample sequenced in a study of response to subunit inactivated influenza vaccine. Each CDR3 protein gets one entry after TCRdb re-called the RT-PCR reads with MiXCR. The profile shows 550,000 to 800,000 distinct CDR3 sequences, roughly 13% of them singletons. The sequenced sample was PBMCs from blood, obtained 14 to 15 days before vaccination. These receptors were collected from a man between 50 and 59 years old who received an inactivated influenza vaccine.

This clonotype was seen repeatedly, ten times or more. The rearrangement links TRBV15 to TRBJ2-7, with TRBD1 identical over 10 bases. The CDR3 consists of 15 residues. V was clipped by 1 base and J by 7 bases; unmatched bases: 7. CDR1 and CDR2 (germline): LNHNV, YYDKDF (reference sequence). CDR3 DNA sequence: TGTGCCACCAGCAGAGGGACAGGGGGAAAGGGGGAGCAGTACTTC. This sequence encodes CATSRGTGGKGEQYF.

The chain carries TRBV20-1 and TRBJ2-3; TRBD2 agrees at 14 bases. Germline CDR1 reads DFQATT; CDR2 reads SNEGSKA (reference sequence). The CDR3 sequence is 15 residues long. The ends lost 4 bases at V and 6 bases at J; junction bases unmatched: 6. The CDR3 is CSAIGTSGSRDTQYF. The CDR3 nucleotides are TGCAGTGCTATCGGGACTAGCGGGAGTAGGGATACGCAGTATTTT.

This chain joins TRBV20-1 and TRBJ2-1; either TRBD1 or TRBD2 may supply D (5 bases each). This CDR3 is built from 14 residues. Trimming pared 3 bases from V and 6 bases from J, leaving 15 bases between. Germline V gene sequence: CDR1 DFQATT, CDR2 SNEGSKA (reference sequence). This chain's CDR3 is CSASTGPAGNEQFF. CDR3 coding DNA: TGCAGTGCTAGTACGGGACCAGCCGGCAATGAGCAGTTCTTC.

V and J are TRBV28 and TRBJ2-5, with D maybe TRBD2 (6 bases). The length of the CDR3 is 15 residues. Germline V gene lookup returns CDR1 MDHEN and CDR2 SYDVKM. With 0 bases removed from V and 1 base from J, the gap between germline ends came to 9 bases. CDR3 amino acids: CASSLWGGTQETQYF. The CDR3 nucleotides read TGTGCCAGCAGTTTATGGGGAGGTACCCAAGAGACCCAGTACTTC. Full variable domain (missing parts from reference TRBV28 and TRBJ2-5): DVKVTQSSRYLVKRTGEKVFLECVQDMDHENMFWYRQDPGLGLRLIYFSYDVKMKEKGDIPEGYSVSREKKERFSLILESASTNQTSMYLCASSLWGGTQETQYFGPGTRLLVL.

The CDR3 DNA reads as TGTGCCAGCAGCCGGGACGGAAACACCATATATTTT. This gives the protein CASSRDGNTIYF. The chain joins TRBV6-2 or TRBV6-3 to TRBJ1-3; D is perhaps TRBD1 (5 bases). In germline, CDR1 is MNHEY, CDR2 SVGEGT. The CDR3 extends over 12 amino acids. With 6 bases removed from V and 4 bases from J, the gap between germline ends came to 7 bases.

This clonotype has ten or more counts. This sequence joins TRBV5-1 and TRBJ2-7, with a weak D call TRBD1 (5 bases). Trimming took 1 base from V and 3 from J, leaving 8 bases between them. Germline CDR1 reads SGHRS; CDR2 reads YFSETQ. The CDR3 is 13 residues long. The CDR3 DNA follows: TGCGCCAGCAGCTTGAACCAGGGCTACGAGCAGTACTTC. Translating gives CASSLNQGYEQYF.

The CDR3 protein is CASSPLTGGTQHF. DNA for the CDR3: TGTGCCAGCAGCCCTCTGACAGGGGGGACCCAGCATTTT. V is TRBV7-9 and J is TRBJ1-5; 9 bases line up with TRBD1. CDR3 length: 13 residues. Germline CDR1 SEHNR, CDR2 FQNEAQ (reference sequence). Trimming took 5 bases from V and 11 from J; bases not matched to a gene: 7.

This clonotype has a handful of counts. The rearrangement links TRBV3-1 to TRBJ2-3; D gene uncertain. Looked up from germline, CDR1 is LGHDT and CDR2 is YNNKEL (reference sequence). V gave up 4 bases and J gave up 8 bases, with 13 bases separating them. This CDR3 spans 13 amino acids. This chain's CDR3 is CASSLDRSATQYF. Written as DNA, the CDR3 is TGTGCCAGCAGCCTGGACCGCTCAGCTACGCAGTATTTT.

The rearrangement links TRBV24-1 to TRBJ2-5, with TRBD1 matching 8 bases. The CDR3 is 15 amino acids. Germline V gives CDR1 KGHDR, CDR2 SFDVKD. J lost 2 bases, V lost 3 bases, and 4 bases had no gene match. CDR3 DNA: TGTGCCACCAGTGATCTGGACAGGGAGCAAGAGACCCAGTACTTC. It translates to CATSDLDREQETQYF.

In this sample, this clonotype turned up a few times. The chain is built from TRBV29-1 and TRBJ2-7; D may be TRBD2 (6 bases). This CDR3 has 13 residues. Germline V lookup: CDR1 SQVTM, CDR2 ANQGSEA. V gave up 5 bases and J gave up 0 bases, with 11 bases separating them. The chain's CDR3 is CSVSSAFSYEQYF. Here the CDR3 DNA reads TGCAGCGTTTCTAGCGCTTTCTCCTACGAGCAGTACTTC.

This clonotype was counted only a few times. The chain employs TRBV12-3 or TRBV12-4 and TRBJ2-7; weak D call: TRBD2 (5 bases). This CDR3 spans 16 amino acids. Trimming took 6 bases from V and 0 from J, leaving 18 bases between them. CDR3 amino acids: CASSYLTLASSYEQYF. The CDR3 region has the DNA TGTGCCAGCAGCTACCTGACGTTAGCGAGCTCCTACGAGCAGTACTTC.

This clonotype was seen ten or more times. This rearrangement joins TRBV28 to TRBJ2-3, with TRBD2 matching over 7 bases. The CDR3 is 15 amino acids. Germline CDR1 reads MDHEN; CDR2 reads SYDVKM. J was trimmed by 2 bases and V by 5 bases; bases with no gene match: 7. The DNA for the CDR3 is TGTGCCAGCAGTCAGCGGGGATACTACACAGATACGCAGTATTTT. It translates to CASSQRGYYTDTQYF.

This sequence joins TRBV11-2 and TRBJ2-6; 7 nucleotides agree with TRBD2. The CDR3 covers 18 residues. The germline V gene has CDR1 SGHAT and CDR2 FQNNGV. Trimming cost V 5 bases and J 0 bases; bases outside gene matches: 10. The CDR3 spells CASSPAWGGSSGANVLTF. CDR3 nucleotides: TGTGCCAGCAGCCCGGCGTGGGGGGGAAGCTCTGGGGCCAACGTCCTGACTTTC.

This clonotype has more than one count but fewer than ten. The chain has TRBV27 and TRBJ2-1; 10 nucleotides match TRBD2. From germline, CDR1 is MNHEY and CDR2 SMNVEV (reference sequence). The CDR3 has 14 residues. J lost 8 bases, V lost 6 bases, and 7 bases had no gene match. CDR3 loop: CASRQLAGIDEQFF. CDR3 nucleotides: TGTGCCAGCAGGCAACTAGCGGGAATCGATGAGCAGTTCTTC.

This clonotype was detected only a few times. This sequence joins TRBV18 and TRBJ2-6; D gene ambiguous. The CDR3 consists of 16 residues. Deletions cut 3 bases from V and 0 bases from J, with 9 bases between. Looked up from germline, CDR1 is KGHSH and CDR2 is LQKENI. The CDR3 loop reads CASSPTPVSGANVLTF. The CDR3 DNA reads as TGTGCCAGCTCACCTACCCCGGTCTCTGGGGCCAACGTCCTGACTTTC. Full variable domain (missing parts from reference TRBV18 and TRBJ2-6): NAGVMQNPRHLVRRRGQEARLRCSPMKGHSHVYWYRQLPEEGLKFMVYLQKENIIDESGMPKERFSAEFPKEGPSILRIQQVVRGDSAAYFCASSPTPVSGANVLTFGAGSRLTVL.

The rearrangement joins TRBV15 to TRBJ2-2; 7 bases are shared with TRBD2. The V gene's germline CDR1 is LNHNV and CDR2 YYDKDF (reference sequence). The CDR3 totals 17 residues. Unmatched junction bases numbered 13, after V lost 9 bases and J lost 0 bases. The CDR3 protein is CATREGLARANTGELFF. The CDR3 DNA reads as TGTGCCACTAGGGAGGGCTTGGCGCGTGCGAACACCGGGGAGCTGTTTTTT.

This clonotype was seen only a few times. The chain recombines TRBV12-3 or TRBV12-4 with TRBJ2-1, with D hard to call. V lost 8 bases and J lost 2, with 13 bases in between. The CDR3 is 14 amino acids. As DNA, the CDR3 is TGTGCCAGCGGCCGGCGTACAACCTACAATGAGCAGTTCTTC. This sequence encodes CASGRRTTYNEQFF.

This clonotype was seen at least ten times. The gene calls are TRBV27 and TRBJ1-3; D unresolved. With 6 bases removed from V and 0 bases from J, the gap between germline ends came to 12 bases. The CDR3 contains 15 residues. Germline-derived CDR1 and CDR2 are MNHEY and SMNVEV (reference sequence). CDR3 in amino acids: CASRPQGGSGNTIYF. The CDR3 bases are TGTGCCAGCAGACCTCAAGGAGGCTCTGGAAACACCATATATTTT.

The chain has TRBV12-3 or TRBV12-4 and TRBJ2-7, with TRBD2 as a possible D gene (5 bases). The CDR3 has 13 amino acids. V was shortened by 2 bases and J by 5 bases, with 10 bases between the two germline ends. This CDR3 is CASSLSGNNEQYF. For the CDR3, the DNA is TGTGCCAGCAGTTTATCGGGGAACAACGAGCAGTACTTC.

This clonotype was recorded only once. The V call is TRBV29-1, the J call TRBJ1-2, with D possibly being TRBD1 (6 bases). V was clipped by 4 bases and J by 2 bases, with 8 bases between them. CDR1 and CDR2 from the germline V gene are SQVTM and ANQGSEA. The CDR3 runs 12 residues. In DNA form, the CDR3 reads TGCAGCGTTGGGGACACAAACTATGGCTACACCTTC. Its protein is CSVGDTNYGYTF.

This clonotype was counted at least ten times. The genes are TRBV20-1 and TRBJ2-1; 7 bases are shared with TRBD2. V lost 6 bases and J lost 3; bases outside the gene matches: 8. Germline loops: CDR1 DFQATT, CDR2 SNEGSKA (reference sequence). The CDR3 has 14 residues. The CDR3 protein is CSAGSAGRYNEQFF. DNA for the CDR3: TGCAGTGCGGGTTCAGCGGGACGCTACAATGAGCAGTTCTTC.

This clonotype was detected only a few times. The chain joins TRBV5-4 to TRBJ2-5; 8 nucleotides agree with TRBD2. The CDR3 length is 15 residues. The V and J ends lost 1 base and 5 bases, in that order; junction bases with no gene match: 7. The germline CDR1 and CDR2 sequences are SGHNT and YYREEE (reference sequence). This chain's CDR3 is CASSLTGGPGETQYF. DNA for the CDR3: TGTGCCAGCAGCTTGACGGGGGGGCCCGGGGAGACCCAGTACTTC.

This chain uses TRBV28 with TRBJ2-3; D unclear. Trimming pared 4 bases from V and 8 bases from J, leaving 7 bases between. This CDR3 spans 11 amino acids. Germline assignment: CDR1 MDHEN and CDR2 SYDVKM. The CDR3 bases are TGTGCCAGCAGTTCCTACGGTACGCAGTATTTT. This codes for CASSSYGTQYF.

This clonotype was recorded at least ten times. The V call is TRBV29-1, the J call TRBJ1-1; TRBD1 might be the D (5 bases). Trimming stripped 3 bases from V and 3 bases from J, with 11 bases between. Germline assignment: CDR1 SQVTM and CDR2 ANQGSEA. The CDR3 runs to 13 residues. The CDR3 nucleotides read TGCAGCGTTGATGGGGGTTTTTACACTGAAGCTTTCTTT. Its protein is CSVDGGFYTEAFF. Looking up the rest from reference TRBV29-1 and TRBJ1-1 gives the full variable domain: SAVISQKPSRDICQRGTSLTIQCQVDSQVTMMFWYRQQPGQSLTLIATANQGSEATYESGFVIDKFPISRPNLTFSTLTVSNMSPEDSSIYLCSVDGGFYTEAFFGQGTRLTVV.

This clonotype was detected ten times or more. The rearrangement uses TRBV5-1 and TRBJ2-3; maybe TRBD1 (5 bases). CDR1 and CDR2 from the germline V gene are SGHRS and YFSETQ. V shed 2 bases and J shed 5 bases, with 6 bases lying between them. The CDR3 runs to 12 residues. CDR3 sequence reads: CASSFQGDTQYF. CDR3 bases: TGCGCCAGCAGCTTCCAGGGAGATACGCAGTATTTT.